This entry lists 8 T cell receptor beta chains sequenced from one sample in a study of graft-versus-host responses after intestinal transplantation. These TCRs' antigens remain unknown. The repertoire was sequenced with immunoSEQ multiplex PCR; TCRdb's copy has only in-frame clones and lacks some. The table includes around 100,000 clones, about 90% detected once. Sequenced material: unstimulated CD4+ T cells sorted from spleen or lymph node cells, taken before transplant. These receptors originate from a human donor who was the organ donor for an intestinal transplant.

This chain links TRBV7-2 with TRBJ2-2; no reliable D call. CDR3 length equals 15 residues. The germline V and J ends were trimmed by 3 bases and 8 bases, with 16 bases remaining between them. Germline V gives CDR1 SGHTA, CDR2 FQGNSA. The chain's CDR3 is CASSFGVHLSGELFF. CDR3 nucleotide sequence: TGTGCCAGCAGCTTCGGAGTCCATTTGTCAGGGGAGCTGTTTTTT.

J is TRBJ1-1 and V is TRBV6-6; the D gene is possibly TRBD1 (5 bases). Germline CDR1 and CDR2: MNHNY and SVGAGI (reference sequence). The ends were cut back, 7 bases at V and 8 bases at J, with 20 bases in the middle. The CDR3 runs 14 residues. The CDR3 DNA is TGTGCCAGCACCTTACCCGCAGGGACTTTAGAAGCTTTCTTT. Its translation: CASTLPAGTLEAFF.

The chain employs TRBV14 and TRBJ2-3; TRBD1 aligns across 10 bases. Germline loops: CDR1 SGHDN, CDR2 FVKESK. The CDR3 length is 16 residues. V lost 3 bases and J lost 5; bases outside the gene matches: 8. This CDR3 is CASSHFGTGVGDTQYF. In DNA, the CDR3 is TGTGCCAGCAGCCACTTCGGGACAGGGGTCGGAGATACGCAGTATTTT.

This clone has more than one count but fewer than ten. The CDR3 here is CASSFGLAYEQYF. The CDR3 bases are TGTGCCAGCAGCTTCGGCCTTGCCTACGAGCAGTACTTC. The chain is built from TRBV5-6 and TRBJ2-7, with no clear D. Trimming cost V 2 bases and J 2 bases, with 8 bases left between them. CDR1 is SGHDT and CDR2 is YYEEEE in the germline V gene. This CDR3 contains 13 residues.

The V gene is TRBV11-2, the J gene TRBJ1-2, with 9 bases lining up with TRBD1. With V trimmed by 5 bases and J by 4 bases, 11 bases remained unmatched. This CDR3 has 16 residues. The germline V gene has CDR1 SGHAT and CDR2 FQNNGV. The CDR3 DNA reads TGTGCCAGCAGCCCCGGGACAGGGATCCTGAGCTATGGCTACACCTTC. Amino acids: CASSPGTGILSYGYTF.

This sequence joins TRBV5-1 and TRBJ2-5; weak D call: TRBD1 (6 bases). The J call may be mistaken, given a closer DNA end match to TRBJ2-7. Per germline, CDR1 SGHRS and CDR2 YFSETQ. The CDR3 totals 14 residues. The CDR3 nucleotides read TGCGCCAGCAGCGGAAGGGACAAAGAATACGAGCAGTACTTC. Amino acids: CASSGRDKEYEQYF.

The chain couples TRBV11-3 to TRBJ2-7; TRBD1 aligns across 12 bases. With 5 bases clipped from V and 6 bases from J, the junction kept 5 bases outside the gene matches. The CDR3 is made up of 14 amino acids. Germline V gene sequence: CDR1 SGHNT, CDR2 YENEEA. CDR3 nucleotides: TGTGCCAGCAGCCGGGACAGGGGGCGCGGCGAGCAGTACTTC. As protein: CASSRDRGRGEQYF. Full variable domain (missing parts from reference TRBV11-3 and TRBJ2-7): EAGVVQSPRYKIIEKKQPVAFWCNPISGHNTLYWYLQNLGQGPELLIRYENEEAVDDSQLPKDRFSAERLKGVDSTLKIQPAELGDSAVYLCASSRDRGRGEQYFGPGTRLTVT.

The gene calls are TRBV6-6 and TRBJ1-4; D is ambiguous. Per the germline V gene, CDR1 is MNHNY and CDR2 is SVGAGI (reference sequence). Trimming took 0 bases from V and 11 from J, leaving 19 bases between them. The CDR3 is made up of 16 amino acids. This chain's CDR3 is CASSYSRPVNNGKLFF. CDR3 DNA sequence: TGTGCCAGCAGTTACTCGAGACCCGTGAATAATGGGAAACTGTTTTTT.